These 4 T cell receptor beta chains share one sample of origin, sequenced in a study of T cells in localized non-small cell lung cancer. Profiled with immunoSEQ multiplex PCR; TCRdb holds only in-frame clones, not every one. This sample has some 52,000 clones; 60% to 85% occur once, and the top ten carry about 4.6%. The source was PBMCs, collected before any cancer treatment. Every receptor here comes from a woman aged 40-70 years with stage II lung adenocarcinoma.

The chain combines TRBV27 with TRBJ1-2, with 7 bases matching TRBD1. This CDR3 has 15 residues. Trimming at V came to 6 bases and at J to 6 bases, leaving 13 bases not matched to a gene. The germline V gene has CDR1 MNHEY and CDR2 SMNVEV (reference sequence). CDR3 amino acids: CASSPNRGPGDGYTF. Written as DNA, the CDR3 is TGTGCCAGCAGCCCTAACAGGGGCCCCGGTGATGGCTACACCTTC.

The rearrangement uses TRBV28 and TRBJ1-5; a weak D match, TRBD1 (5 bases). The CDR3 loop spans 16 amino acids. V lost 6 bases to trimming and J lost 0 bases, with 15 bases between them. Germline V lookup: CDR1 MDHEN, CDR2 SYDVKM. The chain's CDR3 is CASSLAGTYSNQPQHF. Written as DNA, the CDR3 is TGTGCCAGCAGCTTGGCCGGGACTTATAGCAATCAGCCCCAGCATTTT. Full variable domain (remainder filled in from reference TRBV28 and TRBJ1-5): DVKVTQSSRYLVKRTGEKVFLECVQDMDHENMFWYRQDPGLGLRLIYFSYDVKMKEKGDIPEGYSVSREKKERFSLILESASTNQTSMYLCASSLAGTYSNQPQHFGDGTRLSIL.

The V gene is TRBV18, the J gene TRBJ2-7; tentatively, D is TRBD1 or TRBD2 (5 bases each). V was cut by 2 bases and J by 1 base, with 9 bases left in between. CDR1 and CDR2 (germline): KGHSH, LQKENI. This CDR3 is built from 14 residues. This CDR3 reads CASSPGDLSYEQYF. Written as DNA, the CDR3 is TGTGCCAGCTCACCAGGGGACCTTTCCTACGAGCAGTACTTC.

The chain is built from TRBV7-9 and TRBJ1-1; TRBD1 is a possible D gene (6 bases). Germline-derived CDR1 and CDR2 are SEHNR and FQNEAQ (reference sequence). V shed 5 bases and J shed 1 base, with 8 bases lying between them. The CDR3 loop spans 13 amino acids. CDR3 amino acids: CASSRQENTEAFF. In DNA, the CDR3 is TGTGCCAGCAGCCGACAGGAGAACACTGAAGCTTTCTTT.